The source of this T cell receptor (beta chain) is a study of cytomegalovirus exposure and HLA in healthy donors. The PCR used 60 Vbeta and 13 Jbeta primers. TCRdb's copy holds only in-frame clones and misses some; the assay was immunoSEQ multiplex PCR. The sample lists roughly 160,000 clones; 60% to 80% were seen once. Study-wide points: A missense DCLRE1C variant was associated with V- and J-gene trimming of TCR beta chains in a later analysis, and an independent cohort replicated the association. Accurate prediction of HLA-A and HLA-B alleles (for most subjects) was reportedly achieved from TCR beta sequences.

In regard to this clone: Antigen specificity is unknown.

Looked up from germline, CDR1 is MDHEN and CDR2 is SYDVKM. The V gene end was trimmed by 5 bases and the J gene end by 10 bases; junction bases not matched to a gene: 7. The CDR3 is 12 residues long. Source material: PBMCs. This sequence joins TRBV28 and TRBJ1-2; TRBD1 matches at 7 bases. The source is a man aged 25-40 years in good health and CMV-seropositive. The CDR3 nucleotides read TGTGCCAGCAGTGCCCGGACAGGACACTACACCTTC. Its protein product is CASSARTGHYTF.